The rows below give T cell receptor beta chains drawn from one sample of a study of cytomegalovirus exposure and HLA in healthy donors. TCRdb keeps only in-frame clones here, not all; method: immunoSEQ multiplex PCR. The sample records approximately 220,000 clones, approximately 80% being singletons. Sequenced input: PBMCs. The receptors were sampled from a boy between 2 and 10 years old in good health and CMV-seronegative. Each CDR3 is given with its conserved first and last residue. A D gene is named only where the DNA matches it firmly. Part of the rows lack a size; the others show once, few, many or a class for expanded clones.

>TRBJ1-1|-|TRBV10-2|-
CASSEWRAGEAFF
TGCGCCAGCAGTGAGTGGAGGGCGGGTGAAGCTTTCTTT
>TRBJ2-7|TRBD1|TRBV29-1|-
CSARYRGPSYEQYF
TGCAGCGCTCGGTACAGGGGACCCTCCTACGAGCAGTACTTC
>TRBJ2-7|TRBD2|TRBV27|-
CASSPTMRGDHEQYF
TGTGCCAGCAGTCCCACTATGCGGGGGGACCACGAGCAGTACTTC
>TRBJ1-1|TRBD1|TRBV13|-
CASSSPHRGGMNTEAFF
TGTGCCAGCAGCTCGCCCCACAGGGGCGGTATGAACACTGAAGCTTTCTTT
>TRBJ2-7|TRBD1|TRBV27|-
CASSPITGTGDYEQYF
TGTGCCAGCAGCCCTATCACCGGGACAGGGGACTACGAGCAGTACTTC
>TRBJ2-5|-|TRBV2|few
CATNREFQETQYF
TGTGCCACTAACAGGGAGTTTCAAGAGACCCAGTACTTC
>TRBJ2-2|-|TRBV29-1|-
CSVEDLDSNTGELFF
TGCAGCGTTGAAGATTTGGACTCGAACACCGGGGAGCTGTTTTTT
>TRBJ1-2|TRBD1|TRBV5-1|-
CASSWRQGARKNYGYTF
TGCGCCAGCAGCTGGAGGCAGGGGGCACGGAAGAACTATGGCTACACCTTC
>TRBJ2-3|TRBD1|TRBV9|once
CASSARQGGYTDTQYF
TGTGCCAGCAGCGCGAGACAGGGTGGATACACAGATACGCAGTATTTT
>TRBJ2-7|-|TRBV27|-
CASSSGGGYEQYF
TGTGCCAGCAGTTCTGGGGGCGGCTACGAGCAGTACTTC
>TRBJ2-1|TRBD1|TRBV7-3|once
CASGQGFENEQFF
TGTGCCAGCGGACAGGGTTTTGAGAATGAGCAGTTCTTC
>TRBJ1-1|-|TRBV6-5|-
CASSPQGKATEAFF
TGTGCCAGCAGCCCGCAGGGAAAGGCCACTGAAGCTTTCTTT
>TRBJ1-2|TRBD1|TRBV29-1|-
CSVDWGTGASLFAGYTF
TGCAGCGTTGATTGGGGGACAGGGGCATCCCTTTTCGCTGGCTACACCTTC
>TRBJ2-2|-|TRBV27|-
CASSSRLNTGELFF
TGTGCCAGCAGTTCCAGACTGAACACCGGGGAGCTGTTTTTT
>TRBJ1-1|-|TRBV4-1|few
CASSAPPGHKNTEAFF
TGCGCCAGCAGCGCCCCCCCAGGACATAAGAACACTGAAGCTTTCTTT
>TRBJ2-3|TRBD1|TRBV10-3|-
CAISELTGGTDTQYF
TGTGCCATCAGTGAGCTGACAGGGGGAACAGATACGCAGTATTTT
>TRBJ2-7|TRBD1|TRBV19|-
CASSIRRDRSYEQYF
TGTGCCAGTAGTATTCGGCGGGACAGGAGCTACGAGCAGTACTTC
>TRBJ2-1|TRBD2|TRBV25-1|-
CASSTHPSGSKDEQFF
TGTGCCAGCAGTACCCACCCCAGCGGGAGTAAGGATGAGCAGTTCTTC
>TRBJ1-5|-|TRBV5-1|-
CASSFLPDSNQPQHF
TGCGCCAGCAGCTTTCTGCCAGATAGCAATCAGCCCCAGCATTTT
>TRBJ2-1|TRBD2|TRBV4-1|-
CASSPTSGIEQFF
TGCGCCAGCAGCCCGACTAGCGGGATCGAGCAGTTCTTC
>TRBJ1-3|-|TRBV5-1|-
CATRGSGNTIYF
TGCGCCACGCGGGGCTCTGGAAACACCATATATTTT
>TRBJ1-1|-|TRBV5-6|few
CASSSQGKAFF
TGTGCCAGCAGCTCCCAGGGTAAAGCTTTCTTT
>TRBJ2-7|-|TRBV4-2|-
CASSQEVRATEQYF
TGTGCCAGCAGCCAAGAAGTGCGGGCCACCGAGCAGTACTTC
>TRBJ1-5|-|TRBV12-5|-
CASGLAPRAAPYSNQPQHF
TGTGCTAGTGGTTTGGCGCCGCGGGCAGCTCCATATAGCAATCAGCCCCAGCATTTT
>TRBJ2-1|-|TRBV2|-
CASSERLASDNEQFF
TGTGCCAGCAGTGAAAGGCTAGCGAGCGACAATGAGCAGTTCTTC
>TRBJ2-3|TRBD2|TRBV7-7|-
CASSLTSAYTDTQYF
TGTGCTAGCAGCCTAACTAGCGCCTACACAGATACGCAGTATTTT
>TRBJ1-2|TRBD1|TRBV5-6|once
CASSVQGPINYGYTF
TGTGCCAGCAGCGTACAGGGGCCGATTAACTATGGCTACACCTTC
>TRBJ2-2|-|TRBV9|-
CASSVEVGGNTGELFF
TGTGCCAGCAGCGTAGAAGTGGGAGGGAACACCGGGGAGCTGTTTTTT
>TRBJ2-3|TRBD2|TRBV7-9|few
CASSLALRTSDYTDTQYF
TGTGCCAGCAGCTTAGCTCTGAGGACTAGCGACTACACAGATACGCAGTATTTT
>TRBJ2-6|-|TRBV6-5|-
CAIQSLSGANVLTF
TGTGCCATTCAGTCCCTCTCTGGGGCCAACGTCCTGACTTTC
>TRBJ1-2|-|TRBV11-2|-
CASSRTAINYGYTF
TGTGCCAGCAGCAGGACAGCTATTAACTATGGCTACACCTTC
>TRBJ2-3|-|TRBV2|-
CASSVSLYTDTQYF
TGTGCCAGCAGTGTTTCCCTTTACACAGATACGCAGTATTTT
>TRBJ1-4|TRBD1|TRBV15|-
CATSRDRGLGEKLFF
TGTGCCACCAGCAGAGACAGGGGGCTGGGTGAAAAACTGTTTTTT
>TRBJ1-2|TRBD1|TRBV19|few
CASNRNRGSGGYTF
TGTGCCAGTAATCGGAACAGGGGATCGGGTGGCTACACCTTC
>TRBJ2-7|-|TRBV30|-
CAWSDSGTYEQYF
TGTGCCTGGAGCGATAGCGGCACCTACGAGCAGTACTTC
>TRBJ1-1|-|TRBV6-6|-
CASSYKNMNTEAFF
TGTGCCAGCAGTTACAAGAACATGAACACTGAAGCTTTCTTT
>TRBJ1-6|TRBD1|TRBV5-1|-
CASSLEGQAGSPLHF
TGCGCCAGCAGCTTGGAAGGACAGGCGGGTTCACCCCTCCACTTT
>TRBJ1-2|-|TRBV27|-
CASSQFLLQRYHYGYTF
TGTGCCAGCAGTCAATTTCTCTTGCAGCGATATCACTATGGCTACACCTTC
>TRBJ2-3|-|TRBV29-1|-
CSGRASTDTQYF
TGCAGCGGCCGAGCCAGCACAGATACGCAGTATTTT
>TRBJ2-2|TRBD2|TRBV5-4|-
CASSVAGNTGELFF
TGTGCCAGCAGCGTAGCGGGGAACACCGGGGAGCTGTTTTTT
>TRBJ2-7|-|TRBV9|-
CASSPGWGPYEQYF
TGTGCCAGCAGCCCCGGCTGGGGGCCCTACGAGCAGTACTTC
>TRBJ2-2|TRBD2|TRBV15|-
CATRASGGTGELFF
TGTGCCACCCGGGCTAGCGGGGGCACCGGGGAGCTGTTTTTT
>TRBJ1-2|-|TRBV5-6|-
CASSLEEGRGYTF
TGTGCCAGCAGCTTGGAGGAGGGTCGGGGCTACACCTTC
>TRBJ1-6|-|TRBV7-9|-
CASSLGTASREVSPLHF
TGTGCCAGCAGCTTAGGAACGGCCTCCCGGGAGGTCTCACCCCTCCACTTT
>TRBJ1-1|-|TRBV10-3|-
CAISGVAFAGTVEAFF
TGTGCCATCAGTGGGGTTGCGTTCGCGGGGACGGTAGAAGCTTTCTTT